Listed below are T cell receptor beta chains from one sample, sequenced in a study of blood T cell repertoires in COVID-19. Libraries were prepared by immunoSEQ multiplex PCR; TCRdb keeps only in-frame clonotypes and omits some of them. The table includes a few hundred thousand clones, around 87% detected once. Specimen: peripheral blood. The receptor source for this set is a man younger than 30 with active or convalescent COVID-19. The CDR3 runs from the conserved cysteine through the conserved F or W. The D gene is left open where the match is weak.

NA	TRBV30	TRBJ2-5	CAWSAKIGGMRETQYF
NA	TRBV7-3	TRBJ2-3	CASSLNPTDTQYF
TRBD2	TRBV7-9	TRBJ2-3	CASSEGLAETDTQYF
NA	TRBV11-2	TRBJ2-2	CASSLVWRERRTGELFF
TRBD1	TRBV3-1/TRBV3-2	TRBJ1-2	CASSPSRTGDVYGYTF
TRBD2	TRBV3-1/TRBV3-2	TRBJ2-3	CASSHTGTSGIPQYF
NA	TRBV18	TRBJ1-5	CASSPRREEQGQPQHF
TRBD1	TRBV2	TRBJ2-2	CASRRETGGSGELFF
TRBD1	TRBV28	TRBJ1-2	CASTKWGGTGGARYGYTF
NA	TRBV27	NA	CATRRASVDNEQFF
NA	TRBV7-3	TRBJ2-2	CASSLLGSGLPGELFF
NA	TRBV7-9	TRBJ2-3	CASSYWTASSTDTQYF
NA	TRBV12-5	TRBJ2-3	CASGDGGGGKDTQYF
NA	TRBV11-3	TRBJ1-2	CASSLMRGLSYGYTF
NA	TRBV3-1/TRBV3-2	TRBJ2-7	CASSNRQLGAVREQYF
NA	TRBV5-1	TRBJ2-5	CASSFTAGAQETQYF
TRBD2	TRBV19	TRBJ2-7	CASSLRGGYYEQYF
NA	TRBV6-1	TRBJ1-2	CASSETFSDGYTF
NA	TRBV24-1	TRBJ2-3	CATSGSRGYTDTQYF